This TCR beta chain was sequenced during a study of blood T cell repertoires in COVID-19. Study-level information: Acute-phase and convalescent COVID-19 samples originated in the United States, Italy and Spain. T cells, B-cell-depleted T cells, or PBMCs supplied cDNA or gDNA.

As originally analysed: Reference gene primer amplification gave estimated nucleated cell counts. Clones were read by immunoSEQ multiplex PCR, and TCRdb kept only the in-frame ones, dropping some. For V, J and clone size, that table is used; D and trimming come from the DNA. The sample records some 250,000 clones, about 80% being singletons. Germline V CDR1 and CDR2: SGHNT, YYREEE (reference sequence). This CDR3 has 16 residues. V shed 4 bases and J shed 7 bases, with 23 bases lying between them. This TCR was recovered from a woman of 80 years or more with acute or convalescent COVID-19. The sample taken for sequencing was peripheral blood. V gene TRBV5-4 combines with J gene TRBJ2-5; D is possibly TRBD2 (6 bases). This CDR3 reads CASSSAGQTSRATQYF. The CDR3 DNA is TGTGCCAGCAGCAGCGCAGGACAAACTAGCCGCGCGACCCAGTACTTC.